Listed here are 32 T cell receptor beta chains from one sample, sequenced in a study of immune characteristics of hereditary and idiopathic chronic pancreatitis. Patients having total pancreatectomy with islet autotransplantation provided the chronic pancreatitis pancreas tissue. Assay: immunoSEQ multiplex PCR; the TCRdb copy retains only in-frame clones and omits some. This table holds around 6,200 clones, more than 65% found once. The source material was pancreas tissue with hereditary chronic pancreatitis. Receptor source: a human donor with chronic pancreatitis.

The chain uses TRBV6-2 or TRBV6-3 and TRBJ2-6; the D is unclear. Germline-derived CDR1 and CDR2 are MNHEY and SVGEGT. The CDR3 is made up of 15 amino acids. Trimming removed 0 bases at V and 0 bases at J, with 3 bases between. The chain's CDR3 is CASSYSHSGANVLTF. The CDR3 DNA follows: TGTGCCAGCAGTTACTCACACTCTGGGGCCAACGTCCTGACTTTC.

The V gene is TRBV5-5, the J gene TRBJ2-2; 11 bases agree with TRBD2. Germline CDR1 SGHKS, CDR2 YYEKEE (reference sequence). J was trimmed by 5 bases and V by 4 bases; bases with no gene match: 7. CDR3 length: 16 residues. CDR3 DNA: TGTGCCAGCAGCAAAGCCGGGACTAGCGGAACCGGGGAGCTGTTTTTT. Translation gives CASSKAGTSGTGELFF.

This chain links TRBV7-2 with TRBJ2-5; TRBD2 matches at 11 bases. The CDR3 is 15 residues long. Per the germline V gene, CDR1 is SGHTA and CDR2 is FQGNSA. The ends lost 3 bases at V and 4 bases at J; junction bases unmatched: 4. For the CDR3, the DNA is TGTGCCAGCAGCTTTAGCGGGGGGGTTGGAGAGACCCAGTACTTC. Protein sequence: CASSFSGGVGETQYF.

V usage is TRBV15 and J usage is TRBJ1-1; possibly TRBD1 for D (6 bases). The CDR3 length is 17 residues. Germline values: CDR1 LNHNV, CDR2 YYDKDF (reference sequence). V dropped 1 base and J dropped 3 bases, with 18 bases sitting between them. CDR3 amino acids: CATSRGLTGAMDTEAFF. The CDR3 DNA sequence: TGTGCCACCAGCAGAGGGCTGACAGGCGCAATGGACACTGAAGCTTTCTTT.

The chain joins TRBV6-4 to TRBJ2-2, with a tentative D call TRBD2 (5 bases). The germline CDR1 and CDR2 sequences are MRHNA and SNTAGT. Trimming took off 1 base at V and 7 bases at J, with 7 bases between the two ends. The CDR3 sequence is 13 residues long. The CDR3: CASSDYRGGELFF. The CDR3 DNA reads as TGTGCCAGCAGTGACTATCGGGGCGGGGAGCTGTTTTTT.

The chain combines TRBV27 with TRBJ2-7, with 10 nucleotides matching TRBD2. CDR3 size: 15 residues. Germline values: CDR1 MNHEY, CDR2 SMNVEV (reference sequence). V dropped 6 bases and J dropped 3; count of bases not matched to a gene: 8. The CDR3: CASSPSGGAHYEQYF. The CDR3 bases are TGTGCCAGCAGCCCCAGCGGGGGGGCCCACTACGAGCAGTACTTC.

As to this clone: Since no conserved phenylalanine or tryptophan closes the CDR3, a read error is the likely cause. The chain employs TRBV5-6 and TRBJ1-1; no definite D call. From germline, CDR1 is SGHDT and CDR2 YYEEEE. With 4 bases removed from V and 4 bases from J, the gap between germline ends came to 14 bases. CDR3 length: 14 residues. CDR3 in amino acids: CASSHSGRTTEAFL. The CDR3 DNA is TGTGCCAGCAGCCACAGCGGACGGACCACTGAAGCTTTCCTT.

With regard to this clone: Different DNA sequences within this sample yield the same CDR3. J is TRBJ2-7 and V is TRBV6-5; maybe TRBD1 (6 bases). The CDR3 covers 13 residues. The germline V gene encodes CDR1 MNHEY and CDR2 SVGAGI. V lost 0 bases and J lost 5, with 8 bases in between. In DNA, the CDR3 is TGTGCCAGCAGTTACTCCAGGGGCCACGAGCAGTACGTC. As protein: CASSYSRGHEQYV.

This clone was observed a single time. The rearrangement uses TRBV30 and TRBJ2-7, with no clear D. Trimming left V 2 bases short and J 4 bases short, with 6 bases between. The CDR3 has 11 amino acids. CDR1 GTSNPN and CDR2 SVGIG come from the germline V gene (reference sequence). In DNA, the CDR3 is TGTGCCTGGAGTCGCATATACGAGCAGTACTTC. Amino acid sequence: CAWSRIYEQYF.

The chain carries TRBV6-6 and TRBJ1-6; D is uncertain. The V end was cut by 4 bases, the J end by 8 bases, with 15 bases between. Germline CDR1 reads MNHNY; CDR2 reads SVGAGI (reference sequence). The CDR3 has 15 residues. CDR3 coding DNA: TGTGCCAGCAGTTTGGTAGGCAGCGACTATTCACCCCTCCACTTT. It translates to CASSLVGSDYSPLHF.

This clone was seen a single time. The gene calls are TRBV4-3 and TRBJ2-7; D call uncertain. Between the trimmed V and J ends, which lost 0 bases and 2 bases, there was a span of 11 bases. The CDR3 contains 15 residues. CDR1 is LGHNA, CDR2 YSLEER, per germline. The CDR3 DNA reads as TGCGCCAGCAGCCAAGACCCTGAAAGCGCCTACGAGCAGTACTTC. The encoded protein is CASSQDPESAYEQYF.

V is TRBV6-4 and J is TRBJ2-2; D is tentatively TRBD1 or TRBD2 (5 bases each). This CDR3 region has 15 residues. V was shortened by 5 bases and J by 3 bases, with 13 bases between the two germline ends. In germline, CDR1 is MRHNA, CDR2 SNTAGT. CDR3 region: CASSSAEGHTGELFF. DNA for the CDR3: TGTGCCAGCAGTTCGGCAGAGGGGCACACCGGGGAGCTGTTTTTT.

The chain uses TRBV6-9 and TRBJ2-3; D gene uncertain. This CDR3 region has 11 residues. V was pared by 5 bases and J by 5 bases, with 5 bases between. Germline-derived CDR1 and CDR2 are MNHGY and SVAAGI. CDR3 DNA sequence: TGTGCCAGCAGTACTATAGATACGCAGTATTTT. Amino acid sequence: CASSTIDTQYF.

V and J are TRBV6-1 and TRBJ2-6; a weak D match, TRBD1 (6 bases). The CDR3 covers 17 residues. Looked up from germline, CDR1 is MNHNS and CDR2 is SASEGT. V was pared by 4 bases and J by 0 bases, with 13 bases between. The CDR3 here is CASSGGQSLSGANVLTF. For the CDR3, the DNA is TGTGCCAGCAGTGGTGGACAGAGCCTCTCTGGGGCCAACGTCCTGACTTTC.

The rearrangement joins TRBV5-4 to TRBJ2-1, with 8 nucleotides matching TRBD1. The CDR3 runs 16 residues. Germline values: CDR1 SGHNT, CDR2 YYREEE (reference sequence). J gave up 5 bases and V 0 bases, and 7 bases lay outside the gene matches. CDR3 nucleotide sequence: TGTGCCAGCAGCTTGGGGGACAGGAGGAGTAACAATGAGCAGTTCTTC. This encodes CASSLGDRRSNNEQFF.

A single count supports this clone. The chain joins TRBV5-1 to TRBJ2-3; 8 bases are shared with TRBD2. CDR3 size: 16 residues. Germline CDR1 reads SGHRS; CDR2 reads YFSETQ. Unmatched junction bases numbered 3, after V lost 0 bases and J lost 0 bases. The CDR3 DNA reads TGCGCCAGCAGCTTGGCGGGAGGGGCAAGCACAGATACGCAGTATTTT. Translated: CASSLAGGASTDTQYF.

The rearrangement links TRBV19 to TRBJ2-7; 10 positions match TRBD2. Germline-derived CDR1 and CDR2 are LNHDA and SQIVND (reference sequence). The length of the CDR3 is 14 residues. V lost 5 bases, J lost 6 bases, and 7 bases stayed unmatched. CDR3 sequence (DNA): TGTGCCAGTAGTGTCGGGGGACTAGCGTCCGAGCAGTACTTC. Encoded protein: CASSVGGLASEQYF.

The V call is TRBV6-5, the J call TRBJ2-3, with D perhaps matching TRBD1 (6 bases). Trimming pared 3 bases from V and 4 bases from J, leaving 11 bases between. CDR1 is MNHEY and CDR2 is SVGAGI in the germline V gene. The CDR3 extends over 14 amino acids. The CDR3 DNA reads TGTGCCAGCAGTTATTCTAGACAGGCAGATACGCAGTATTTT. Translated: CASSYSRQADTQYF.

The sample holds a few counts of this clone. This chain connects TRBV6-4 to TRBJ2-3; 14 positions agree with TRBD2. The germline gives CDR1 MRHNA, CDR2 SNTAGT. The V gene end was trimmed by 0 bases and the J gene end by 4 bases; junction bases not matched to a gene: 3. This CDR3 is built from 17 residues. CDR3 amino acids: CASSDSTTSGGADTQYF. The CDR3 nucleotides are TGTGCCAGCAGTGACTCGACGACTAGCGGGGGGGCAGATACGCAGTATTTT.

V is TRBV6-5 and J is TRBJ1-2; no reliable D call. Germline CDR1 is MNHEY and CDR2 is SVGAGI. The CDR3 has 13 residues. The V end lost 4 bases, the J end lost 4 bases, and 10 bases lay between the germline ends. The CDR3 bases are TGTGCCAGCAGTTCCGGGCCGCTCTATGGCTACACCTTC. It specifies CASSSGPLYGYTF.

This clone was counted only a few times. J is TRBJ1-2 and V is TRBV28; tentatively, D is TRBD1 (5 bases). The CDR3 length is 15 residues. The germline V gene encodes CDR1 MDHEN and CDR2 SYDVKM. The germline V and J ends were trimmed by 5 bases and 13 bases, with 26 bases remaining between them. DNA of the CDR3: TGTGCCAGCAGTAAACTTTGGCCTGCGGCAGAGGGGAGCACCTTC. Translation: CASSKLWPAAEGSTF.

V gene TRBV5-6 combines with J gene TRBJ2-1; TRBD1 might be the D (5 bases). The germline V gene encodes CDR1 SGHDT and CDR2 YYEEEE. The CDR3 consists of 13 residues. V was pared by 5 bases and J by 3 bases, with 9 bases between. CDR3 in amino acids: CASRKGVYNEQFF. The CDR3 DNA is TGTGCCAGCAGGAAAGGGGTCTACAATGAGCAGTTCTTC.

This clone was found once. The genes are TRBV19 and TRBJ2-1, with TRBD2 matching over 11 bases. The CDR3 contains 17 residues. V shed 0 bases and J 6 bases; nucleotides not matched to a gene: 7. CDR1 and CDR2 from the germline V gene are LNHDA and SQIVND (reference sequence). CDR3 protein: CASSIDSTSGGLNEQFF. DNA for the CDR3: TGTGCCAGTAGTATAGATTCAACTAGCGGGGGCCTCAATGAGCAGTTCTTC.

This chain links TRBV7-2 with TRBJ2-3, with TRBD2 matching 11 bases. CDR3 length equals 17 residues. The junction had 6 bases not matched to a gene; V was cut back by 4 bases and J by 0 bases. CDR1 is SGHTA and CDR2 is FQGNSA in the germline V gene. CDR3 sequence: CASSWTSGLHSTDTQYF. CDR3 sequence (DNA): TGTGCCAGCAGCTGGACTAGCGGGCTTCATAGCACAGATACGCAGTATTTT.

The chain links TRBV5-1 to TRBJ2-3; the D is unclear. Trimming removed 4 bases at V and 2 bases at J, with 20 bases between. Germline CDR1 is SGHRS and CDR2 is YFSETQ. The CDR3 runs 17 residues. The CDR3 DNA reads as TGCGCCAGCAGCACCTACCACAGAAACTTATACACAGATACGCAGTATTTT. Translation gives CASSTYHRNLYTDTQYF. Full variable domain (remainder filled in from reference TRBV5-1 and TRBJ2-3): KAGVTQTPRYLIKTRGQQVTLSCSPISGHRSVSWYQQTPGQGLQFLFEYFSETQRNKGNFPGRFSGRQFSNSRSEMNVSTLELGDSALYLCASSTYHRNLYTDTQYFGPGTRLTVL.

The chain has TRBV6-2 or TRBV6-3 and TRBJ2-5, with a possible D match to TRBD1 (6 bases). Deletions cut 4 bases from V and 5 bases from J, with 17 bases between. In germline, CDR1 is MNHEY, CDR2 SVGEGT. The CDR3 is 15 residues long. This CDR3 reads CASSSSQRGSETQYF. The DNA of the CDR3 is TGTGCCAGCAGTTCCTCCCAAAGGGGGTCGGAGACCCAGTACTTC.

The chain combines TRBV19 with TRBJ1-1; the D is unclear. Trimming took off 6 bases at V and 6 bases at J, with 14 bases between the two ends. CDR1 LNHDA and CDR2 SQIVND come from the germline V gene (reference sequence). This CDR3 has 13 amino acids. CDR3 sequence (DNA): TGTGCCAGTAGGGTCCTCGGGCAGGCTGAAGCTTTCTTT. It specifies CASRVLGQAEAFF.

This clone was seen more than once but under ten times. V and J are TRBV7-9 and TRBJ1-6; D might be TRBD1 (6 bases). Germline-derived CDR1 and CDR2 are SEHNR and FQNEAQ (reference sequence). The CDR3 is 15 residues long. Trimming pared 5 bases from V and 6 bases from J, leaving 14 bases between. The CDR3 sequence: CASSPTGNSNSPLHF. CDR3 sequence (DNA): TGTGCCAGCAGCCCAACAGGGAATTCTAATTCACCCCTCCACTTT.

This chain connects TRBV7-2 to TRBJ1-1; maybe TRBD1 (5 bases). This CDR3 contains 15 residues. Trimming removed 1 base at V and 0 bases at J, with 9 bases between. The germline gives CDR1 SGHTA, CDR2 FQGNSA. The CDR3: CASSLVPGMNTEAFF. In DNA, the CDR3 is TGTGCCAGCAGCTTAGTCCCAGGGATGAACACTGAAGCTTTCTTT.

This chain joins TRBV6-4 and TRBJ2-1, with 10 bases identical to TRBD2. V gave up 2 bases and J gave up 9 bases; unmatched junction bases: 7. This CDR3 is built from 15 residues. CDR1 and CDR2 (germline): MRHNA, SNTAGT. CDR3 region: CASSDQRGGASEQFF. CDR3 DNA sequence: TGTGCCAGCAGTGACCAGCGGGGGGGGGCTAGTGAGCAGTTCTTC.

The CDR3 nucleotides read TGTGCCATCGGAAACGGGGGGGGCACCTACGAGCAGTACTTC. Translating it yields CAIGNGGGTYEQYF. The J gene is TRBJ2-7, the V gene TRBV10-3; 8 bases fit TRBD2. The CDR3 spans 14 residues. The ends lost 8 bases at V and 2 bases at J; junction bases unmatched: 8. The germline V gene encodes CDR1 ENHRY and CDR2 SYGVKD.

This clone was observed a few times. The rearrangement joins TRBV19 to TRBJ1-5, with D unclear. CDR3 length: 14 amino acids. V lost 3 bases and J lost 3, with 9 bases in between. Germline V gene data show CDR1 as LNHDA and CDR2 as SQIVND (reference sequence). DNA for the CDR3: TGTGCCAGTAGTATGGGTAGGAACAATCAGCCCCAGCATTTT. This encodes CASSMGRNNQPQHF.